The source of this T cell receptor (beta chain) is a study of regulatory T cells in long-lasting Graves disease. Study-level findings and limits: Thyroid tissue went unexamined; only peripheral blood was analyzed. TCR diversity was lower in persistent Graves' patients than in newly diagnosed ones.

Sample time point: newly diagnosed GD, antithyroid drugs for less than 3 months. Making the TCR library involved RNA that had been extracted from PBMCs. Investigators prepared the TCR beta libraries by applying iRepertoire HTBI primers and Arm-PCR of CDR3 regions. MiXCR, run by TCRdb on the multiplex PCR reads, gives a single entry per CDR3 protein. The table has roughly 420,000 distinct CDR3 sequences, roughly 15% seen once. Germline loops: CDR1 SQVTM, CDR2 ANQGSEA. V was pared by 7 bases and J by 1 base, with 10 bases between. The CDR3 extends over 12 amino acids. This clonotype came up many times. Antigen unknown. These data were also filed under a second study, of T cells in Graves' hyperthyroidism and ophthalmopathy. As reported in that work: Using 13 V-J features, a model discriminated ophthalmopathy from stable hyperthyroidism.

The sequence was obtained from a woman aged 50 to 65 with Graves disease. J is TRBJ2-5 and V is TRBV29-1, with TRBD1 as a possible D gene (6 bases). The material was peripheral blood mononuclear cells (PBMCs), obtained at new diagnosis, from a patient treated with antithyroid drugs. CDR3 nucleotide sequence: TGCAGCGGTGGACAGACCCAAGAGACCCAGTACTTC. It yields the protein CSGGQTQETQYF.